This entry features one T cell receptor (beta chain) sequence. Its antigen is unknown. These data originate in a study of CD8 T cells in ankylosing spondylitis. Study-wide results and caveats: Seemingly characteristic of ankylosing spondylitis blood was a TCR beta motif consisting of about 8 highly homologous variants.

The CDR3 is 21 residues long. Germline V gene sequence: CDR1 SGHRS, CDR2 YFSETQ. Trimming removed 1 base from V and 4 bases from J; junction bases left unmatched: 21. TCRdb independently ran MiXCR on the 5' RACE reads; one entry per CDR3 protein. The table includes roughly 700,000 distinct CDR3 sequences, around 19% detected once. The V and J genes are TRBV5-1 and TRBJ1-5; 9 nucleotides line up with TRBD1. The sequencing sample was made of blood, either unsorted or a sorted T cell fraction (not recorded which). This sequence was found in a male donor with ankylosing spondylitis. As DNA, the CDR3 is TGCGCCAGCAGCTTGATTTCCTCAGACAGGGGGGCGTTAGGTCCAAATCAGCCCCAGCATTTT. Amino acid sequence: CASSLISSDRGALGPNQPQHF. The variable domain in full, completed from reference TRBV5-1 and TRBJ1-5, reads KAGVTQTPRYLIKTRGQQVTLSCSPISGHRSVSWYQQTPGQGLQFLFEYFSETQRNKGNFPGRFSGRQFSNSRSEMNVSTLELGDSALYLCASSLISSDRGALGPNQPQHFGDGTRLSIL.